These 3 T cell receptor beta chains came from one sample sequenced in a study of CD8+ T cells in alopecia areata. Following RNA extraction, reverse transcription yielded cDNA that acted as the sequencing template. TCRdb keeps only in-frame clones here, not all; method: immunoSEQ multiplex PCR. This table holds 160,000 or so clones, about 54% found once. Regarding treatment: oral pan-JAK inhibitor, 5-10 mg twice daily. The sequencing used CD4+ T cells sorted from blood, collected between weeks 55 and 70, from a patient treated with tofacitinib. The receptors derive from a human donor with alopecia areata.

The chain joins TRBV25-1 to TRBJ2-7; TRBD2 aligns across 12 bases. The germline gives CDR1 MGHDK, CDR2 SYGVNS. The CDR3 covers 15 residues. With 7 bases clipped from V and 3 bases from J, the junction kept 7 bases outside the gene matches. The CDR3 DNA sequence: TGTGCCAGCACCGGAGGACTAGCGGGGATCTACGAGCAGTACTTC. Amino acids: CASTGGLAGIYEQYF.

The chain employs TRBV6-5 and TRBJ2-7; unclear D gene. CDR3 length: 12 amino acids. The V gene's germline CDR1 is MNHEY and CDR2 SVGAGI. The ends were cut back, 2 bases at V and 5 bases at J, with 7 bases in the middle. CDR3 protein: CASSYNRNEQYF. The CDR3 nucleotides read TGTGCCAGCAGTTACAACCGGAACGAGCAGTACTTC.

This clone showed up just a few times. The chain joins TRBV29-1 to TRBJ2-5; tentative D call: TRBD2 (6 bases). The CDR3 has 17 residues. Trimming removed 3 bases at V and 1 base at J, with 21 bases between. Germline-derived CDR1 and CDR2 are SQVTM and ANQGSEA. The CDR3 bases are TGCAGCGTTGAGGGCTGGGGATCTGTGGGGGGCCAAGAGACCCAGTACTTC. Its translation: CSVEGWGSVGGQETQYF.